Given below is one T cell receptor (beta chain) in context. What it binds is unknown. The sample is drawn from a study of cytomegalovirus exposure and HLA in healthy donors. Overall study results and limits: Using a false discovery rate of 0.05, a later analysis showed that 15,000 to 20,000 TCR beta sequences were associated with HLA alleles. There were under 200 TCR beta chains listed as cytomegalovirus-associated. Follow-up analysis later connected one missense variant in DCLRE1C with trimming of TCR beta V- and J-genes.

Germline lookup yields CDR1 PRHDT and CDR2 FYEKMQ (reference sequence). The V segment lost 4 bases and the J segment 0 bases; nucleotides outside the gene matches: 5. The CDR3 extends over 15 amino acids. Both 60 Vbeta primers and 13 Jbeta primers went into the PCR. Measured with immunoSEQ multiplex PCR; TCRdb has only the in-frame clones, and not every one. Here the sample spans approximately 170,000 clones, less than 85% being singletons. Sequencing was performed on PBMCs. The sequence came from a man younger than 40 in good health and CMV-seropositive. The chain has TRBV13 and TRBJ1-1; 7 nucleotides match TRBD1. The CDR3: CASSSRQGVNTEAFF. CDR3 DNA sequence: TGTGCCAGCAGCTCCAGACAGGGCGTGAACACTGAAGCTTTCTTT.